This TCR beta chain was documented in a study of CD8+CD57+ T cells in acquired aplastic anemia. Points from the study as a whole: Researchers report that twenty-nine CD8+ CDR3 sequences appeared in both patients and controls. CD8+ Simpson's diversity in patients was not significantly different from that in controls.

An expansion of CD8+CD57+ cells by flow cytometry had been shown in patients chosen for sequencing. Researchers used genomic DNA as the template to profile TCR beta VDJ and CDR3. TCRdb called the reads again in MiXCR, with one record for every CDR3 protein. The top ten clones hold 1.3% of a sample with roughly 280,000 distinct CDR3 sequences, roughly 59% of them seen once. As for this clonotype: The antigen is not known.

Between the trimmed V and J ends, which lost 7 bases and 5 bases, there was a span of 14 bases. CDR1 DFQATT and CDR2 SNEGSKA come from the germline V gene (reference sequence). The CDR3 totals 12 residues. The TCR originated in a human donor with aplastic anemia. The sample was sorted CD4+, CD8+, or CD8+CD57+ T cells (not recorded which) from PBMCs. V gene TRBV20-1 combines with J gene TRBJ1-1, with a possible D match to TRBD1 (6 bases). The CDR3 nucleotides read TGCAGTGGTCAAACAGGGCAGACTGAAGCTTTCTTT. Amino acid sequence: CSGQTGQTEAFF.